The present T cell receptor (beta chain) was sequenced within a study of cytomegalovirus exposure and HLA in healthy donors. CDR3 length equals 16 residues. With 0 bases removed from V and 4 bases from J, the gap between germline ends came to 15 bases. In germline, CDR1 is MGHRA, CDR2 YSYEKL. Some clones are missing from TCRdb's copy, which holds only in-frame ones; the method was immunoSEQ multiplex PCR. The sample includes some 130,000 clones, 75% to 90% seen only once; the top ten take 1% to 1.5%. The sequenced sample was PBMCs. The receptor comes from a woman between 18 and 29 years old in good health and CMV-seronegative. The chain employs TRBV4-1 and TRBJ1-2, with D possibly TRBD1 on 5 matching bases. The CDR3 sequence: CASSQEGVGRIYGYTF. The DNA of the CDR3 is TGCGCCAGCAGCCAAGAGGGGGTGGGGAGGATCTATGGCTACACCTTC.